Presented here are 10 T cell receptor beta chains from one specimen sequenced in a study of CD8+ T cells in alopecia areata. Reverse transcription of extracted RNA yielded cDNA, which provided the sequencing template. Profiling relied on immunoSEQ multiplex PCR, and the TCRdb table lists in-frame clones only, not all of them. This table holds roughly 92,000 clones, about 70% found once. The treatment was: oral pan-JAK inhibitor, 5-10 mg twice daily. The input for sequencing was CD8+ T cells sorted from blood, taken at approximately week 44, from a patient treated with tofacitinib. Every receptor here comes from a human donor with alopecia areata.

This chain uses TRBV2 with TRBJ1-6; possible D gene TRBD1, 5 bases. Germline V gene lookup returns CDR1 SNHLY and CDR2 FYNNEI. CDR3 length: 15 residues. V was shortened by 1 base and J by 5 bases, with 9 bases between the two germline ends. The CDR3 reads CASSEGGVHNSPLHF. Here the CDR3 DNA reads TGTGCCAGCAGTGAAGGGGGGGTTCATAATTCACCCCTCCACTTT.

This chain uses TRBV5-6 with TRBJ1-6, with TRBD1 as a possible D gene (6 bases). The V end was cut by 0 bases, the J end by 5 bases, with 9 bases between. The CDR3 covers 15 residues. Per the germline V gene, CDR1 is SGHDT and CDR2 is YYEEEE. CDR3 coding DNA: TGTGCCAGCAGCTTGGGGACAGCAAATAATTCACCCCTCCACTTT. Amino acids: CASSLGTANNSPLHF.

V is TRBV6-6 and J is TRBJ1-2; D is undetermined. The germline CDR1 and CDR2 sequences are MNHNY and SVGAGI (reference sequence). V gave up 4 bases and J gave up 5 bases, with 5 bases separating them. This CDR3 has 11 amino acids. The CDR3 DNA is TGTGCCAGCAGTTCCTCGTATGGCTACACCTTC. This encodes CASSSSYGYTF.

The chain carries TRBV25-1 and TRBJ2-1; D is possibly TRBD1 or TRBD2 (6 bases each). Trimming stripped 4 bases from V and 8 bases from J, with 12 bases between. CDR1 and CDR2 (germline): MGHDK, SYGVNS. CDR3 size: 13 residues. This chain's CDR3 is CASSGGPGDEQFF. The CDR3 DNA sequence: TGTGCCAGCAGTGGGGGGCCGGGAGATGAGCAGTTCTTC.

The genes are TRBV27 and TRBJ2-1, with D possibly matching TRBD2 (6 bases). V lost 7 bases, J lost 7 bases, and 8 bases lay in between. This CDR3 has 11 residues. The germline V gene has CDR1 MNHEY and CDR2 SMNVEV (reference sequence). In DNA, the CDR3 is TGTGCCAGCATGGGGAGGAATGAGCAGTTCTTC. Residues: CASMGRNEQFF.

CDR3 nucleotide sequence: TGTGCCAGCAGTGAAACGACTCAGGGTTACGAGCAGTACTTC. Translation: CASSETTQGYEQYF. V gene TRBV25-1 combines with J gene TRBJ2-7, with D perhaps matching TRBD1 (5 bases). CDR1 is MGHDK, CDR2 SYGVNS, per germline. V was pared by 2 bases and J by 4 bases, with 12 bases between. This CDR3 is 14 amino acids long.

The chain recombines TRBV19 with TRBJ1-5, with 8 nucleotides matching TRBD1. The CDR3 length is 15 residues. V gave up 5 bases and J gave up 6 bases; unmatched junction bases: 9. Looked up from germline, CDR1 is LNHDA and CDR2 is SQIVND (reference sequence). The CDR3 reads CASSSRTGLGQPQHF. Here the CDR3 DNA reads TGTGCCAGTAGTTCTCGGACAGGGCTAGGTCAGCCCCAGCATTTT.

This chain connects TRBV4-1 to TRBJ1-5, with D possibly being TRBD1 (6 bases). V shed 0 bases and J shed 4 bases, with 16 bases lying between them. The CDR3 has 17 amino acids. CDR1 MGHRA and CDR2 YSYEKL come from the germline V gene. CDR3 sequence reads: CASSQDPQDRRNQPQHF. CDR3 in DNA: TGCGCCAGCAGCCAAGATCCTCAGGACAGACGTAATCAGCCCCAGCATTTT.

Notes on this clone: Other nucleotide sequences from this sample produce the same CDR3. This chain joins TRBV4-3 and TRBJ1-1; D is uncertain. This CDR3 region has 14 residues. Trimming took off 1 base at V and 1 base at J, with 7 bases between the two ends. CDR1 is LGHNA and CDR2 is YSLEER in the germline V gene. The CDR3 reads CASSQVGGNTEAFF. The CDR3 region has the DNA TGCGCCAGCAGCCAAGTTGGCGGGAACACTGAAGCTTTCTTT.

The chain uses TRBV6-5 and TRBJ2-7; D may correspond to TRBD1 or TRBD2 (5 bases each). Germline-derived CDR1 and CDR2 are MNHEY and SVGAGI. The CDR3 length is 12 residues. Trimming removed 0 bases at V and 7 bases at J, with 7 bases between. CDR3 in amino acids: CASSYSGVEQYF. CDR3 in DNA: TGTGCCAGCAGTTACTCGGGGGTAGAGCAGTACTTC.